The source of this T cell receptor (beta chain) is a study of blood T cells in healthy people across ages. Across the study: Per every two T cells, about one barcoded beta molecule was captured by template switching. Regarding the study as a whole: A strong correlation was found between TCR beta diversity and the percentage of naive T cells.

With regard to this clonotype: Its antigen remains unidentified.

Alongside a J-beta primer mix, a sample-barcoded 5' primer served in a second PCR lasting roughly 7 to 12 cycles. A tag from a template-switch adaptor with 12 random nucleotides marked each cDNA molecule. TCRdb used MiXCR to reprocess the 5' RACE reads, holding one entry per CDR3 protein. This sample has hundreds of thousands of distinct CDR3 sequences, with approximately 49% found just once. Deletions cut 2 bases from V and 2 bases from J, with 7 bases between. This CDR3 comprises 13 residues. The V gene's germline CDR1 is MDHEN and CDR2 SYDVKM. The V gene is TRBV28, the J gene TRBJ2-7; D is undetermined. What was sequenced was blood. The receptor comes from a woman in her sixties in good health. Here the CDR3 DNA reads TGTGCCAGCAGTTTAGGGTTTACCTACGAGCAGTACTTC. Its protein product is CASSLGFTYEQYF.